This T cell receptor (beta chain) was sequenced during a study of monozygotic twins with inflammatory bowel disease. Germline V gives CDR1 SQVTM, CDR2 ANQGSEA. CDR3 length equals 12 residues. With the 5' RACE reads reprocessed, TCRdb shows one record per CDR3 protein and no DNA. The sample holds fewer than 450,000 distinct CDR3 sequences. This clonotype was sampled from a human donor with ulcerative colitis or Crohn's disease, or a healthy co-twin of an affected twin (not recorded which). The sequenced sample consisted of blood. The rearrangement links TRBV29-1 to TRBJ1-2; the D gene TCRdb calls, TRBD1, cannot be checked with no DNA. The CDR3 loop is CSGTTGAYGYTF.